One sample yielded the 10 T cell receptor beta chains listed below, sequenced in a study of shared clonotypes between healthy human individuals. Data came from immunoSEQ multiplex PCR; TCRdb stores just in-frame clones and leaves some out. Among more than 500,000 clones listed, around 96% were seen once. Material: naive CD4+ T cells sorted from blood. Subset denoted: CD45RA+ positively selected. These TCRs come from a woman aged 25 to 39 in good health.

V is TRBV5-1 and J is TRBJ2-1; TRBD2 agrees at 8 bases. The ends lost 7 bases at V and 0 bases at J; junction bases unmatched: 6. This CDR3 is 15 amino acids long. Germline values: CDR1 SGHRS, CDR2 YFSETQ. DNA of the CDR3: TGCGCCAGCGGAGGGCTAGCGGGCTCCTACAATGAGCAGTTCTTC. Protein: CASGGLAGSYNEQFF.

V usage is TRBV28 and J usage is TRBJ1-5; no clear D gene. CDR3 length: 13 amino acids. Trimming removed 6 bases from V and 7 bases from J, with 13 bases in between. Germline V lookup: CDR1 MDHEN, CDR2 SYDVKM. In nucleotides, the CDR3 is TGTGCCAGCAGGGCACCGACTGGACAGCCCCAGCATTTT. Translated, it gives CASRAPTGQPQHF.

This sequence joins TRBV13 and TRBJ2-7; D ambiguous. V was clipped by 5 bases and J by 5 bases, with 13 bases between them. Per germline, CDR1 PRHDT and CDR2 FYEKMQ (reference sequence). This CDR3 region has 13 residues. CDR3 region: CASSPNLRNEQYF. DNA of the CDR3: TGTGCCAGCAGCCCAAATCTTCGGAACGAGCAGTACTTC.

The CDR3 DNA reads as TGTGCCAGCAGTTCCGGACAGAAATACGAGCAGTACTTC. Translation: CASSSGQKYEQYF. The rearrangement uses TRBV28 and TRBJ2-7, with D perhaps TRBD1 (6 bases). CDR3 length equals 13 residues. V was cut by 4 bases and J by 4 bases, with 11 bases left in between. The germline V gene has CDR1 MDHEN and CDR2 SYDVKM.

The chain recombines TRBV7-2 with TRBJ2-3, with 13 bases matching TRBD2. The CDR3 is 16 residues long. V shed 5 bases, J shed 5 bases, and the junction held 7 bases outside the gene matches. CDR1 is SGHTA, CDR2 FQGNSA, per germline. CDR3 loop: CASSRGLAGDLDTQYF. The DNA for the CDR3 is TGTGCCAGCAGCCGCGGACTAGCGGGAGATTTAGATACGCAGTATTTT. Supplemented by reference TRBV7-2 and TRBJ2-3, the full variable domain reads GAGVSQSPSNKVTEKGKDVELRCDPISGHTALYWYRQSLGQGLEFLIYFQGNSAPDKSGLPSDRFSAERTGGSVSTLTIQRTQQEDSAVYLCASSRGLAGDLDTQYFGPGTRLTVL.

This clone was observed once. The rearrangement joins TRBV29-1 to TRBJ1-5; D unclear. Germline V CDR1 and CDR2: SQVTM, ANQGSEA. V lost 4 bases and J 1 base, leaving 5 bases between the germline ends. This CDR3 has 12 residues. The CDR3 DNA sequence: TGCAGCGTTGCAGGCAGCAATCAGCCCCAGCATTTT. Translation: CSVAGSNQPQHF. Using reference TRBV29-1 and TRBJ1-5 for the parts outside the CDR3, the full variable domain is SAVISQKPSRDICQRGTSLTIQCQVDSQVTMMFWYRQQPGQSLTLIATANQGSEATYESGFVIDKFPISRPNLTFSTLTVSNMSPEDSSIYLCSVAGSNQPQHFGDGTRLSIL.

The V call is TRBV7-2, the J call TRBJ2-1; 11 nucleotides agree with TRBD2. V lost 8 bases and J lost 12; bases outside the gene matches: 9. Germline V CDR1 and CDR2: SGHTA, FQGNSA. This CDR3 is 13 amino acids long. DNA for the CDR3: TGTGCCAGCGGGGGGACTAGCGGTTCAGGGCAGTTCTTC. It codes for CASGGTSGSGQFF.

This rearrangement joins TRBV18 to TRBJ2-1; D may be TRBD2 (5 bases). The V gene's germline CDR1 is KGHSH and CDR2 LQKENI. This CDR3 region has 14 residues. V was cut by 2 bases and J by 6 bases, with 11 bases left in between. The CDR3 DNA reads as TGTGCCAGCTCACCAGGGTCGGGGAGCAATGAGCAGTTCTTC. It translates to CASSPGSGSNEQFF.

The chain joins TRBV5-1 to TRBJ2-1; TRBD2 matches at 8 bases. CDR1 SGHRS and CDR2 YFSETQ come from the germline V gene. Losses at the gene ends were 1 base for V and 4 bases for J; bases not matched to a gene: 10. This CDR3 comprises 17 residues. The CDR3 DNA reads as TGCGCCAGCAGCTTGATTTCTGCGGGAGGTCCTTACAATGAGCAGTTCTTC. Its translation is CASSLISAGGPYNEQFF. Together with reference TRBV5-1 and TRBJ2-1, the CDR3 gives the full variable domain: KAGVTQTPRYLIKTRGQQVTLSCSPISGHRSVSWYQQTPGQGLQFLFEYFSETQRNKGNFPGRFSGRQFSNSRSEMNVSTLELGDSALYLCASSLISAGGPYNEQFFGPGTRLTVL.

V usage is TRBV4-1 and J usage is TRBJ1-3; TRBD1 aligns across 7 bases. This CDR3 spans 16 amino acids. The J segment lost 2 bases and the V segment lost 0 bases, leaving 4 bases of the junction unmatched. Germline CDR1 is MGHRA and CDR2 is YSYEKL. CDR3 amino acids: CASSQEQGKAGNTIYF. CDR3 nucleotides: TGCGCCAGCAGCCAAGAACAGGGGAAGGCTGGAAACACCATATATTTT.